The 17 T cell receptor beta chains presented below share a single source sample, sequenced in a study of blood T cell repertoires in COVID-19. Assay used: immunoSEQ multiplex PCR; TCRdb lists only in-frame clones, some missing. The sample lists 150,000 to 200,000 clones, about 92% occurring once. Sequenced material: peripheral blood. These receptors originate from a man between 60 and 75 years old with active or convalescent COVID-19.

J is TRBJ2-5 and V is TRBV10-3; 9 bases match TRBD2. The CDR3 loop spans 14 amino acids. V shed 6 bases, J shed 5 bases, and the junction held 7 bases outside the gene matches. Germline V CDR1 and CDR2: ENHRY, SYGVKD. The chain's CDR3 is CAIRAGLARETQYF. CDR3 DNA: TGTGCCATCAGAGCGGGACTAGCAAGGGAGACCCAGTACTTC.

The chain employs TRBV5-6 and TRBJ1-3, with D possibly TRBD1 on 5 matching bases. Trimming shortened V by 2 bases and J by 4 bases, and 13 bases separated the two germline ends. Germline V gene sequence: CDR1 SGHDT, CDR2 YYEEEE. This CDR3 is 15 amino acids long. The CDR3 DNA reads as TGTGCCAGCAGCTTCCAGGGAGCGGGAGGAAACACCATATATTTT. Protein product: CASSFQGAGGNTIYF. Full variable domain (missing parts from reference TRBV5-6 and TRBJ1-3): DAGVTQSPTHLIKTRGQQVTLRCSPKSGHDTVSWYQQALGQGPQFIFQYYEEEERQRGNFPDRFSGHQFPNYSSELNVNALLLGDSALYLCASSFQGAGGNTIYFGEGSWLTVV.

The chain links TRBV7-9 to TRBJ2-5, with D possibly matching TRBD1 (5 bases). Between the trimmed V and J ends, which lost 1 base and 2 bases, there was a span of 11 bases. This CDR3 contains 15 residues. The germline CDR1 and CDR2 sequences are SEHNR and FQNEAQ (reference sequence). As DNA, the CDR3 is TGTGCCAGCAGCTTAGGTGGTCAGGGTCAAGAGACCCAGTACTTC. Its protein is CASSLGGQGQETQYF.

The genes are TRBV6-2 or TRBV6-3 and TRBJ2-4; TRBD1 might be the D (5 bases). Trimming cost V 0 bases and J 9 bases, with 15 bases left between them. The germline gives CDR1 MNHEY, CDR2 SVGEGT. The CDR3 runs 15 residues. CDR3 sequence reads: CASSYSNPGSSIQYF. The CDR3 DNA is TGTGCCAGCAGTTACTCGAACCCAGGGTCGAGCATTCAGTACTTC.

As DNA, the CDR3 is TGTGCCAGCTCACCGAGGACAGCCGCGGGTAATAGTTCACCCCTCCACTTT. This codes for CASSPRTAAGNSSPLHF. V usage is TRBV18 and J usage is TRBJ1-6, with D possibly being TRBD1 (6 bases). V lost 3 bases to trimming and J lost 9 bases, with 21 bases between them. Germline loops: CDR1 KGHSH, CDR2 LQKENI. This CDR3 contains 17 residues.

The chain joins TRBV7-9 to TRBJ1-3, with 8 positions matching TRBD1. Germline loops: CDR1 SEHNR, CDR2 FQNEAQ (reference sequence). This CDR3 is 15 amino acids long. Losses at the gene ends were 4 bases for V and 2 bases for J; bases not matched to a gene: 4. CDR3 in amino acids: CASSSGGAAGNTIYF. The CDR3 DNA reads TGTGCCAGCAGCTCAGGGGGCGCCGCTGGAAACACCATATATTTT.

The rearrangement links TRBV6-1 to TRBJ1-2, with a tentative D call TRBD1 (5 bases). The CDR3 has 11 residues. CDR1 is MNHNS, CDR2 SASEGT, per germline. The germline V and J ends were trimmed by 8 bases and 7 bases, with 11 bases remaining between them. CDR3 sequence: CASQGSFGYTF. Here the CDR3 DNA reads TGTGCCAGCCAGGGAAGTTTTGGCTACACCTTC.

The chain links TRBV5-1 to TRBJ1-1; 7 bases agree with TRBD1. Germline loops: CDR1 SGHRS, CDR2 YFSETQ. The CDR3 covers 14 residues. J gave up 3 bases and V 5 bases, and 7 bases lay outside the gene matches. This chain's CDR3 is CASRPITGDTEAFF. In nucleotides, the CDR3 is TGCGCCAGCAGACCCATAACAGGGGACACTGAAGCTTTCTTT.

In DNA, the CDR3 is TGTGCCAGTAGTACCCAGGGGTCCACTGAAGCTTTCTTT. This sequence encodes CASSTQGSTEAFF. V gene TRBV19 combines with J gene TRBJ1-1, with a possible D match to TRBD1 (6 bases). Trimming shortened V by 4 bases and J by 4 bases, and 10 bases separated the two germline ends. Germline V gene lookup returns CDR1 LNHDA and CDR2 SQIVND (reference sequence). The CDR3 loop spans 13 amino acids.

The V gene is TRBV7-9, the J gene TRBJ1-2; TRBD1 agrees at 9 bases. Germline assignment: CDR1 SEHNR and CDR2 FQNEAQ (reference sequence). V lost 4 bases and J lost 4; bases outside the gene matches: 4. The CDR3 has 14 amino acids. The CDR3: CASSSGQGGYGYTF. CDR3 DNA sequence: TGTGCCAGCAGCTCGGGACAGGGCGGCTATGGCTACACCTTC.

The V gene is TRBV18, the J gene TRBJ2-3; D remains unclear. Trimming removed 2 bases at V and 2 bases at J, with 14 bases between. Germline V gene sequence: CDR1 KGHSH, CDR2 LQKENI. This CDR3 region has 16 residues. CDR3 nucleotide sequence: TGTGCCAGCTCACCAATCGCGAAACAGACCACAGATACGCAGTATTTT. Encoded protein: CASSPIAKQTTDTQYF.

The rearrangement links TRBV5-1 to TRBJ2-7; unclear D gene. The germline V and J ends were trimmed by 2 bases and 5 bases, with 8 bases remaining between them. Per germline, CDR1 SGHRS and CDR2 YFSETQ. The CDR3 has 12 residues. The CDR3 nucleotides are TGCGCCAGCAGCTTCCCCGGTGACGAGCAGTACTTC. Its protein is CASSFPGDEQYF.

The rearrangement joins TRBV10-2 to TRBJ1-2, with TRBD1 matching over 7 bases. Per germline, CDR1 WSHSY and CDR2 SAAADI. CDR3 length equals 14 residues. V lost 4 bases and J lost 5; bases outside the gene matches: 7. The CDR3 loop reads CASSGPTGMYGYTF. CDR3 nucleotides: TGCGCCAGCAGTGGCCCGACAGGGATGTATGGCTACACCTTC.

The rearrangement uses TRBV9 and TRBJ1-2, with TRBD1 identical over 7 bases. The CDR3 has 15 residues. Looked up from germline, CDR1 is SGDLS and CDR2 is YYNGEE. V lost 4 bases to trimming and J lost 2 bases; unmatched junction nucleotides: 8. CDR3 in amino acids: CASSSRQTGNYGYTF. The CDR3 DNA follows: TGTGCCAGCAGCTCCCGTCAGACAGGGAACTATGGCTACACCTTC.

The chain has TRBV6-1 and TRBJ2-7, with TRBD2 identical over 7 bases. The length of the CDR3 is 16 residues. CDR1 and CDR2 (germline): MNHNS, SASEGT. V lost 1 base and J lost 2; bases outside the gene matches: 8. CDR3 sequence reads: CASSEVRPSGTYEQYF. The CDR3 DNA reads as TGTGCCAGCAGTGAAGTCCGGCCTAGCGGAACCTACGAGCAGTACTTC.

The chain recombines TRBV20-1 with TRBJ1-2; D gene unclear. Trimming pared 3 bases from V and 1 base from J, leaving 12 bases between. The CDR3 has 14 residues. CDR1 and CDR2 from the germline V gene are DFQATT and SNEGSKA (reference sequence). CDR3 sequence: CSASQGSFNYGYTF. CDR3 DNA: TGCAGTGCTAGTCAAGGGAGCTTTAACTATGGCTACACCTTC.

The genes are TRBV4-1 and TRBJ2-1; D possibly corresponds to TRBD2 (5 bases). The germline V and J ends were trimmed by 0 bases and 5 bases, with 14 bases remaining between them. Germline assignment: CDR1 MGHRA and CDR2 YSYEKL. There are 16 residues in the CDR3. In nucleotides, the CDR3 is TGCGCCAGCAGCCAAGAAGGTCTAGCAGTAGACAATGAGCAGTTCTTC. Protein: CASSQEGLAVDNEQFF.